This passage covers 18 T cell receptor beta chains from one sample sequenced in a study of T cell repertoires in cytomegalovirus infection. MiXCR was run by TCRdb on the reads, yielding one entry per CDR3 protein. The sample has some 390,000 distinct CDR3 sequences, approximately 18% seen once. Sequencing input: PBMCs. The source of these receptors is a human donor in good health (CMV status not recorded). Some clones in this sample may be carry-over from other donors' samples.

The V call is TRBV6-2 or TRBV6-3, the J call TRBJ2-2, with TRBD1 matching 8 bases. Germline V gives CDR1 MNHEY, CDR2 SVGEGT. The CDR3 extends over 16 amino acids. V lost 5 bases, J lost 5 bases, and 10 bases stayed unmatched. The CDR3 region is CASSVLGQAYTGELFF. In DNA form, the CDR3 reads TGTGCCAGCAGTGTGTTGGGACAGGCGTATACCGGGGAGCTGTTTTTT.

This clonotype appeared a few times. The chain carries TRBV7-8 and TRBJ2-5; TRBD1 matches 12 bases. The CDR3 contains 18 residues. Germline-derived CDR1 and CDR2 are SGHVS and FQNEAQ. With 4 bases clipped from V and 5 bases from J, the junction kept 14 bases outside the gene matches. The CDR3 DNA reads TGTGCCAGCAGCTCAAAAAACCCAGGGGACAGGGGGCTGGAGACCCAGTACTTC. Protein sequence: CASSSKNPGDRGLETQYF. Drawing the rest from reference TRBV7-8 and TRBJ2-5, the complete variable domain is GAGVSQSPRYKVAKRGQDVALRCDPISGHVSLFWYQQALGQGPEFLTYFQNEAQLDKSGLPSDRFFAERPEGSVSTLKIQRTQQEDSAVYLCASSSKNPGDRGLETQYFGPGTRLLVL.

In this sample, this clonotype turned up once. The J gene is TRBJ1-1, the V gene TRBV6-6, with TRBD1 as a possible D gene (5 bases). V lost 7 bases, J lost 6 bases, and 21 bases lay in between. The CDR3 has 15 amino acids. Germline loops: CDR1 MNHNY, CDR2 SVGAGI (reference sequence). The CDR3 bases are TGTGCCAGCACCACGCCCGGGGTAGCGGGGGCTGAAGCTTTCTTT. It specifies CASTTPGVAGAEAFF.

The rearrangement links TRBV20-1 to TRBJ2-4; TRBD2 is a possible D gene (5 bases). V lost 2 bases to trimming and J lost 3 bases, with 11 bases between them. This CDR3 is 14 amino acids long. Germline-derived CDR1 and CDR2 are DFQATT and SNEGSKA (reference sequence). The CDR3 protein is CSARLPRDKNIQYF. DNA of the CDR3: TGCAGTGCTAGATTACCCCGGGACAAAAACATTCAGTACTTC.

The CDR3 region has the DNA TGCAGTGCTAACAGTCATGCTAGCGGAGACACAGATACGCAGTATTTT. Residues: CSANSHASGDTDTQYF. This chain joins TRBV20-1 and TRBJ2-3; 7 nucleotides agree with TRBD2. V gave up 4 bases and J gave up 2 bases; unmatched junction bases: 12. The CDR3 sequence is 16 residues long. CDR1 and CDR2 (germline): DFQATT, SNEGSKA (reference sequence).

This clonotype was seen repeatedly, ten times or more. The CDR3 DNA is TGTGCCAGCAGCTTTGGACAGGGAAGCACAGATACGCAGTATTTT. This codes for CASSFGQGSTDTQYF. The rearrangement joins TRBV7-6 to TRBJ2-3, with 8 positions matching TRBD1. The CDR3 extends over 15 amino acids. CDR1 and CDR2 (germline): SGHVS, FNYEAQ. Trimming cost V 3 bases and J 0 bases; bases outside gene matches: 2.

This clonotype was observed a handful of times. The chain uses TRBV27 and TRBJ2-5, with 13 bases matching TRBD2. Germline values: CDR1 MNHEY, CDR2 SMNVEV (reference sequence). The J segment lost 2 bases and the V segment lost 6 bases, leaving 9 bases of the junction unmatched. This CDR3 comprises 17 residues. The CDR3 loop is CASSRGLAGAEQETQYF. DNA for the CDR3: TGTGCCAGCAGCCGCGGACTAGCGGGAGCCGAACAAGAGACCCAGTACTTC.

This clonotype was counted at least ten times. The DNA of the CDR3 is TGTGCCAGCAGGACTTGGGGCTGGGGGGAAAAAGAGACCCAGTACTTC. Translation: CASRTWGWGEKETQYF. The chain carries TRBV7-2 and TRBJ2-5, with D possibly TRBD2 on 6 matching bases. The V end was cut by 6 bases, the J end by 3 bases, with 20 bases between. The CDR3 has 16 amino acids. The germline gives CDR1 SGHTA, CDR2 FQGNSA.

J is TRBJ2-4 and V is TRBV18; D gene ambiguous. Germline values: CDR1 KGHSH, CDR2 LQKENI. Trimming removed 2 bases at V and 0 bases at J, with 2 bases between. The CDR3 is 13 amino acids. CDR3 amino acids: CASSPVAKNIQYF. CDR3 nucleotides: TGTGCCAGCTCACCAGTAGCCAAAAACATTCAGTACTTC.

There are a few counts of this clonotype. The CDR3 spells CASSPELGETQYF. In DNA form, the CDR3 reads TGTGCCAGCAGTCCCGAGTTAGGCGAGACCCAGTACTTC. The rearrangement joins TRBV6-5 to TRBJ2-5; D gene unclear. The CDR3 is 13 amino acids. CDR1 and CDR2 (germline): MNHEY, SVGAGI. V lost 5 bases and J lost 5, with 12 bases in between.

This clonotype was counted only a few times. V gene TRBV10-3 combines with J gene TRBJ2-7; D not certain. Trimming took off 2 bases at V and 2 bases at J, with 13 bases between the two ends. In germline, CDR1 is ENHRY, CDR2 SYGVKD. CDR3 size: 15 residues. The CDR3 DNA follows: TGTGCCATCAGTGAGGATAGGCGCCGAACCTACGAGCAGTACTTC. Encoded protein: CAISEDRRRTYEQYF.

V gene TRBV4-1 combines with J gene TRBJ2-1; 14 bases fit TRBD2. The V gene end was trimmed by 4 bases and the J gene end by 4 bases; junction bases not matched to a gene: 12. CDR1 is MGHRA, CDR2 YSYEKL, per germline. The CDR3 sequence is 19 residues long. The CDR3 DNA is TGCGCCAGCAGCCTCCGAGGATGGACTAGCGGGGGGCCTTACAATGAGCAGTTCTTC. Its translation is CASSLRGWTSGGPYNEQFF.

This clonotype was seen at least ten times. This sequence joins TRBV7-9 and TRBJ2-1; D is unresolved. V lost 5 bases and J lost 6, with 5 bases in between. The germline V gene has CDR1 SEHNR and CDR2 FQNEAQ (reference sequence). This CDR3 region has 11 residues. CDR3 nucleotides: TGTGCCAGCAGCCACACCAATGAGCAGTTCTTC. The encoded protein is CASSHTNEQFF.

Here the CDR3 reads CASGRTSGVETQYF. CDR3 sequence (DNA): TGTGCCAGCGGCCGGACTAGCGGGGTAGAGACCCAGTACTTC. The V and J genes are TRBV12-3 or TRBV12-4 and TRBJ2-5, with 12 bases that match TRBD2. The junction had 5 bases not matched to a gene; V was cut back by 8 bases and J by 4 bases. The CDR3 totals 14 residues.

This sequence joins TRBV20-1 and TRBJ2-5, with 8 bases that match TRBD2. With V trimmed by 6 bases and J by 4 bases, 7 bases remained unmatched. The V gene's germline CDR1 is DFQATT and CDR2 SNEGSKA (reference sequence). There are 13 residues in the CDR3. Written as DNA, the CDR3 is TGCAGTGCAATCGGGGGGGCCCTAGAGACCCAGTACTTC. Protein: CSAIGGALETQYF.

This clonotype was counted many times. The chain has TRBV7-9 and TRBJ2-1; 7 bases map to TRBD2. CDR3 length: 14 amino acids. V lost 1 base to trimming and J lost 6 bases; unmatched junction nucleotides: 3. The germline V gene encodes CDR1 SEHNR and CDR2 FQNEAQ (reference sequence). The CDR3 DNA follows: TGTGCCAGCAGCTTAGTCTTAGCGGGCAATGAGCAGTTCTTC. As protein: CASSLVLAGNEQFF.

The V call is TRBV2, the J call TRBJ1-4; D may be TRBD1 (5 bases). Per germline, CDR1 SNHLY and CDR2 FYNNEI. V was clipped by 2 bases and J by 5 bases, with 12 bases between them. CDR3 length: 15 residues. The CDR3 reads CASSEYRGSNEKLFF. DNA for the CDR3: TGTGCCAGCAGTGAATACCGGGGGTCGAATGAAAAACTGTTTTTT.

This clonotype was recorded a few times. The CDR3 reads CASSFGSGGYNEQFF. In nucleotides, the CDR3 is TGTGCCAGCAGCTTCGGTAGCGGGGGATACAATGAGCAGTTCTTC. J is TRBJ2-1 and V is TRBV7-2; 9 nucleotides line up with TRBD2. After removal of 3 bases from V and 4 bases from J, the junction contained 4 bases not matched to a gene. Germline V CDR1 and CDR2: SGHTA, FQGNSA. The CDR3 length is 15 residues.